The present T cell receptor (beta chain) was sequenced within a study of tumor-infiltrating lymphocytes in primary liver carcinoma. Study background: Aged between 30 and 69 years, the patients were men and women.

CDR3 length equals 15 residues. The germline V gene has CDR1 MNHNS and CDR2 SASEGT. Study observations and caveats: The use of bulk unsorted samples meant that CD4+ and CD8+ repertoires were not compared.

In the case of this clonotype: Its antigen remains unknown. Germline is not matched at one junction end, which may reflect a read error.

The researchers produced TCR beta cDNA from around 0.5 ug total RNA with a constant-region primer. Investigators got TCR beta libraries out of three nested multiplex PCR rounds, done with slightly modified ARM-PCR. The first two PCR rounds, roughly 9 cycles each, used TRBV1-TRBV30 forward primers and a C-beta reverse primer. TCRdb re-called the multiplex PCR reads with MiXCR, one entry per CDR3 protein. Seen here are 310,000 or so distinct CDR3 sequences, approximately 58% observed once, and the top ten hold about 15%. Germline DNA was extracted alongside blood RNA, which was obtained from unsorted whole blood. Patients had chronic HBV infection and were treatment-naive.

This chain uses TRBV6-1 with TRBJ2-1, with D tentatively TRBD1 or TRBD2 (7 bases each). The sequence was obtained from a woman aged 25 to 45 with primary liver carcinoma and hepatitis B virus infection. The specimen was peripheral blood. CDR3 nucleotides: TGTGCCAACAGTGAGCGGGACAGCGACCCGATTGGGCAGTTCTTC. Protein product: CANSERDSDPIGQFF.